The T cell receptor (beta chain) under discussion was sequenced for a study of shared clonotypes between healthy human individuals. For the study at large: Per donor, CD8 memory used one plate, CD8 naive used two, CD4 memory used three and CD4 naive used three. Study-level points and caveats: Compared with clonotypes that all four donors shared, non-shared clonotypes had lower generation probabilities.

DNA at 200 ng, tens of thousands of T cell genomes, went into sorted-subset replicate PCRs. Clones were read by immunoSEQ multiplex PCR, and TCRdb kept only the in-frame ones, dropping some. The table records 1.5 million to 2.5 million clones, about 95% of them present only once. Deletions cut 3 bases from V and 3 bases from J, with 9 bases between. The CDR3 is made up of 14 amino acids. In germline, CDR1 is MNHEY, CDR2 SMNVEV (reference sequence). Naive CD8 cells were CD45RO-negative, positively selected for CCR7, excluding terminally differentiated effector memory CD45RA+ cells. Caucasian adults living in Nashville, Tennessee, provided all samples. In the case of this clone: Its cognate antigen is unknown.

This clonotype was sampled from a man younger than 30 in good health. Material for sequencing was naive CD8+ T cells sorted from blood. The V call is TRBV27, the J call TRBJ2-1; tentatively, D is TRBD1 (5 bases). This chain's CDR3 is CASSFQGGYNEQFF. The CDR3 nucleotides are TGTGCCAGCAGTTTTCAGGGCGGCTACAATGAGCAGTTCTTC.